A selection of T cell receptor beta chains follows, all from one sample in a study of cytomegalovirus exposure and HLA in healthy donors. Measured with immunoSEQ multiplex PCR; TCRdb has only the in-frame clones, and not every one. The sample includes more than 95,000 clones, 60% to 80% seen only once; the top ten take around 4%. Input material: PBMCs. These receptors were taken from a man aged 25 to 40 in good health and CMV-seronegative. Both conserved end residues are part of each CDR3. The D gene is left open where the match is weak. Clone size, where shown, is once, few, many, or a class for clones that have expanded.

j_gene	d_gene	abundance	v_gene	CDR3nt	CDR3aa
TRBJ2-5	NA	once	TRBV5-5	TGTGCCAGCAGCTTGGTGGTTATGAGCCAAGAGACCCAGTACTTC	CASSLVVMSQETQYF
TRBJ1-2	NA	NA	TRBV18	TGTGCCAGCTCACCTAATTCAGCTAACTATGGCTACACCTTC	CASSPNSANYGYTF
TRBJ2-5	TRBD2	NA	TRBV28	TGTGCCAGCAGTTTAATTAGCGGGGGGGCCCAAGAGACCCAGTACTTC	CASSLISGGAQETQYF
TRBJ1-1	NA	NA	TRBV19	TGTGCCAGTAGTATACCAACGGGGGGAGGTGACACTGAAGCTTTCTTT	CASSIPTGGGDTEAFF
TRBJ2-3	NA	NA	TRBV15	TGTGCCACCAGCGGGTACAGGGAGTCGGCAGATACGCAGTATTTT	CATSGYRESADTQYF
TRBJ2-3	TRBD2	NA	TRBV5-1	TGCGCCAGCAGCCTAGGGACTAGCGGGGGGGCAGATACGCAGTATTTT	CASSLGTSGGADTQYF
TRBJ2-2	TRBD2	NA	TRBV13	TGTGCCAGCAGCTCGGGGGGGTCGAACACCGGGGAGCTGTTTTTT	CASSSGGSNTGELFF
TRBJ2-1	NA	NA	TRBV11-2	TGTGCCAGCAGCCCGACCCGGACAGACAATGAGCAGTTCTTC	CASSPTRTDNEQFF
TRBJ2-3	TRBD2	NA	TRBV5-1	TGCGCCAGCACCCTAGGCGCAGCGGGGGAAGATACGCAGTATTTT	CASTLGAAGEDTQYF
TRBJ2-1	TRBD2	NA	TRBV5-1	TGCGCCAGCAGCTCACTAGCGGGGGTAGGGAATGAGCAGTTCTTC	CASSSLAGVGNEQFF
TRBJ1-6	NA	NA	TRBV18	TGTGCCAGCTCGACCACCGGGAATTCACCCCTCCACTTT	CASSTTGNSPLHF
TRBJ2-3	TRBD2	NA	TRBV5-4	TGTGCCAGCAGCTTGGTAGCGGGGGGGCCGGATACGCAGTATTTT	CASSLVAGGPDTQYF
TRBJ2-2	NA	few	TRBV7-3	TGTGCCAGCAGCTTAACGGCCAGCGGGGAGCTGTTTTTT	CASSLTASGELFF
TRBJ2-7	NA	NA	TRBV9	TGTGCCAGCAGCGTAGAAGACAACTCCTACGAGCAGTACTTC	CASSVEDNSYEQYF
TRBJ2-5	TRBD2	once	TRBV4-1	TGCGCCAGCAGCCCCCGGGGTAGCGGGGGGGTTGAGACCCAGTACTTC	CASSPRGSGGVETQYF
TRBJ2-1	TRBD2	NA	TRBV7-6	TGTGCCAGCAGCCCGAGGTCGGGGGGAACAAAAAACAATGAGCAGTTCTTC	CASSPRSGGTKNNEQFF
TRBJ2-7	NA	few	TRBV6-5	TGTGCCAGCAGTAATACCTACGAGCAGTACTTC	CASSNTYEQYF
TRBJ1-1	NA	NA	TRBV27	TGTGCCAGCAGTTCCCACAGGGAAGAGGTTACTGAAGCTTTCTTT	CASSSHREEVTEAFF
TRBJ2-3	TRBD1	NA	TRBV4-3	TGCGCCAGCAGCCACCTATCCGAGACAGGGGGCGACGGCACAGATACGCAGTATTTT	CASSHLSETGGDGTDTQYF
TRBJ2-7	NA	once	TRBV27	TGTGCCAGCAGTTTATCGGGTGGGGCCCAAAGGTACGAGCAGTACTTC	CASSLSGGAQRYEQYF
TRBJ2-5	NA	few	TRBV18	TGTGCCAGCTCACCACCTACCCCAGATAACCAAGAGACCCAGTACTTC	CASSPPTPDNQETQYF
TRBJ1-5	NA	NA	TRBV18	TGTGCCAGCTCATTGGAGGCGTACAATCAGCCCCAGCATTTT	CASSLEAYNQPQHF
TRBJ1-2	NA	NA	TRBV9	TGTGCCAGCAGCGCAGACACCTCTAACTATGGCTACACCTTC	CASSADTSNYGYTF
TRBJ2-5	NA	NA	TRBV15	TGTGCCACCAGCAGACAGGTAAAAGAGACCCAGTACTTC	CATSRQVKETQYF
TRBJ2-5	TRBD2	NA	TRBV7-6	TGTGCCAGCAGCTTTGCGGGACTAGCGGGGGTAAATCAAGAGACCCAGTACTTC	CASSFAGLAGVNQETQYF
TRBJ1-2	TRBD1	many	TRBV4-1	TGCGCCAGCAGCCAGATGGACAGGGCTGACTATGGCTACACCTTC	CASSQMDRADYGYTF
TRBJ2-7	TRBD1	NA	TRBV7-3	TGTGCCAGCAGCTTAATCGATAAGGGGGCCTTC	CASSLIDKGAF
TRBJ2-7	TRBD1	NA	TRBV6-6	TGTGCCAGCAGTACCGGGACAGGGTCCCACGAGCAGTACTTC	CASSTGTGSHEQYF
TRBJ2-3	NA	once	TRBV7-2	TGTGCCAGCAGCCCGCGACTTCCTAGCACAGATACGCAGTATTTT	CASSPRLPSTDTQYF
TRBJ1-2	TRBD1	NA	TRBV7-3	TGTGCCAGCAGCCCGGACAGGGGGAACTATGGCTACACCTTC	CASSPDRGNYGYTF
TRBJ2-3	TRBD2	few	TRBV2	TGTGCCAGCGGACTAGCGGGGGTCACAGATACGCAGTATTTT	CASGLAGVTDTQYF
TRBJ2-7	TRBD1	NA	TRBV29-1	TGCAGCGTTGAAGAGTCGGAGACAGGGAGCTACGAGCAGTACTTC	CSVEESETGSYEQYF
TRBJ2-1	NA	NA	TRBV5-6	TGTGCCAGCAGCTTGGGACAGTACAATGAGCAGTTCTTC	CASSLGQYNEQFF
TRBJ1-6	NA	NA	TRBV27	TGTGCCAGCAGTGACGACCCGGGTCACTATAATTCACCCCTCCACTTT	CASSDDPGHYNSPLHF
TRBJ2-7	TRBD2	NA	TRBV7-3	TGTGCCAGCAGCTTAAACGCGGGGGGGCCCTACGAGCAGTACTTC	CASSLNAGGPYEQYF
TRBJ1-1	NA	NA	TRBV5-4	TGTGCCAGCAGTTCGGGTTTCTCTGAAGCTTTCTTT	CASSSGFSEAFF
TRBJ1-1	TRBD1	NA	TRBV6-1	TGTGCCAGCAGGTGGGGACAGGGGTTGGACACTGAAGCTTTCTTT	CASRWGQGLDTEAFF
TRBJ2-5	TRBD2	NA	TRBV5-1	TGCGCCAGCAACCCCGGACTAGCGGGGGTTCAAGAGACCCAGTACTTC	CASNPGLAGVQETQYF
TRBJ1-6	NA	NA	TRBV21-1	TGTGCCAGCAGCAAAGTCCAGGAATCACCCCTCCACTTT	CASSKVQESPLHF
TRBJ2-6	NA	NA	TRBV5-1	TGCGCCAGCAGCTTGGAAGTATGGCAGGGGTACTCTGGGGCCAACGTCCTGACTTTC	CASSLEVWQGYSGANVLTF